Each of the 23 T cell receptor beta chains below was sequenced from the same sample in a study of shared clonotypes between healthy human individuals. The assay was immunoSEQ multiplex PCR, and TCRdb's table has in-frame clones only and misses some. The sample consists of approximately 1.9 million clones, around 93% of them appearing once. Naive CD8 cells comprised CD45RO-negative, CCR7-positively selected cells, excluding terminally differentiated effector memory CD45RA+ cells. The sequenced sample consisted of naive CD8+ T cells from PBMCs. The receptors were gathered from a man younger than 35 in good health. Some clones in this sample may be carry-over from other donors' samples.

In this sample, this clone turned up once. The V gene is TRBV5-5, the J gene TRBJ2-3; unclear D gene. Germline V gene lookup returns CDR1 SGHKS and CDR2 YYEKEE (reference sequence). The CDR3 has 16 residues. V shed 0 bases and J shed 0 bases, with 11 bases lying between them. CDR3 bases: TGTGCCAGCAGCTTGGCCTTCTCAGCTAGCACAGATACGCAGTATTTT. This codes for CASSLAFSASTDTQYF.

The V and J genes are TRBV5-6 and TRBJ1-1; 8 bases align to TRBD1. From germline, CDR1 is SGHDT and CDR2 YYEEEE. The CDR3 sequence is 14 residues long. J was trimmed by 3 bases and V by 0 bases; bases with no gene match: 1. As DNA, the CDR3 is TGTGCCAGCAGCTTGGGACAGGGGCACACTGAAGCTTTCTTT. Its protein product is CASSLGQGHTEAFF.

This clone was observed a single time. The chain employs TRBV11-2 and TRBJ2-1, with D possibly being TRBD2 (5 bases). CDR1 and CDR2 (germline): SGHAT, FQNNGV. The CDR3 length is 12 residues. Trimming removed 4 bases from V and 6 bases from J, with 7 bases in between. CDR3: CASSSTSNEQFF. CDR3 bases: TGTGCCAGCAGCTCCACTAGCAATGAGCAGTTCTTC.

The V call is TRBV30, the J call TRBJ2-7, with no clear D. Trimming pared 4 bases from V and 7 bases from J, leaving 14 bases between. There are 12 residues in the CDR3. Germline V gene sequence: CDR1 GTSNPN, CDR2 SVGIG (reference sequence). As DNA, the CDR3 is TGTGCCTGGACCAAATTAGCTAGTGAGCAGTACTTC. It specifies CAWTKLASEQYF.

The chain uses TRBV9 and TRBJ1-2; 10 nucleotides line up with TRBD1. J lost 7 bases, V lost 4 bases, and 13 bases had no gene match. The CDR3 extends over 16 amino acids. CDR1 and CDR2 (germline): SGDLS, YYNGEE. CDR3 sequence (DNA): TGTGCCAGCAGCCCTAGGACAGGGGGGCGTATGGTTGGCTACACCTTC. It yields the protein CASSPRTGGRMVGYTF.

The chain recombines TRBV7-9 with TRBJ2-7; 11 nucleotides match TRBD1. Losses at the gene ends were 4 bases for V and 2 bases for J; bases not matched to a gene: 16. The CDR3 is made up of 19 amino acids. The germline gives CDR1 SEHNR, CDR2 FQNEAQ (reference sequence). CDR3: CASSYTRGGTGGKAYEQYF. The DNA of the CDR3 is TGTGCCAGCAGCTACACGAGGGGCGGGACAGGGGGAAAAGCCTACGAGCAGTACTTC.

The chain carries TRBV10-3 and TRBJ1-2; D may be TRBD1 (5 bases). Germline V gene sequence: CDR1 ENHRY, CDR2 SYGVKD. Trimming stripped 4 bases from V and 8 bases from J, with 8 bases between. This CDR3 contains 11 residues. Here the CDR3 reads CAISGGLGYTF. The CDR3 DNA sequence: TGTGCCATCAGTGGGGGGTTAGGCTACACCTTC.

The CDR3 DNA reads TGCGCCAGCAGCTCCCGGGACGGCCGGTACAATGAGCAGTTCTTC. This codes for CASSSRDGRYNEQFF. V and J are TRBV5-1 and TRBJ2-1; either TRBD1 or TRBD2 may fit D (5 bases each). V lost 3 bases to trimming and J lost 4 bases, with 14 bases between them. The CDR3 contains 15 residues. Germline V CDR1 and CDR2: SGHRS, YFSETQ.

Only one count was recorded for this clone. The chain has TRBV27 and TRBJ2-1; D may be TRBD2 (5 bases). The germline V gene has CDR1 MNHEY and CDR2 SMNVEV (reference sequence). The CDR3 sequence is 16 residues long. Between the trimmed V and J ends, which lost 5 bases and 0 bases, there was a span of 14 bases. The CDR3 sequence is CASSPLLGSSYNEQFF. In DNA, the CDR3 is TGTGCCAGCAGTCCCCTACTGGGGAGCTCCTACAATGAGCAGTTCTTC.

Concerning this clone itself: Other DNA sequences of this sample code for an identical CDR3. V usage is TRBV5-4 and J usage is TRBJ2-1, with 12 bases fitting TRBD2. After removal of 4 bases from V and 4 bases from J, the junction contained 3 bases not matched to a gene. The CDR3 extends over 15 amino acids. The germline V gene has CDR1 SGHNT and CDR2 YYREEE (reference sequence). The CDR3 reads CASSSGTSGYNEQFF. The CDR3 coding sequence is TGTGCCAGCAGCAGCGGGACTAGCGGGTACAATGAGCAGTTCTTC.

The chain carries TRBV28 and TRBJ2-1, with D possibly matching TRBD1 (6 bases). Per the germline V gene, CDR1 is MDHEN and CDR2 is SYDVKM. The CDR3 consists of 15 residues. Trimming left V 4 bases short and J 7 bases short, with 17 bases between. DNA of the CDR3: TGTGCCAGCAGTTCAGGGGCAGGTGGGCCTAATGAGCAGTTCTTC. It translates to CASSSGAGGPNEQFF. The variable domain in full, with the rest retrieved from reference TRBV28 and TRBJ2-1, is DVKVTQSSRYLVKRTGEKVFLECVQDMDHENMFWYRQDPGLGLRLIYFSYDVKMKEKGDIPEGYSVSREKKERFSLILESASTNQTSMYLCASSSGAGGPNEQFFGPGTRLTVL.

This clone was recorded only once. V usage is TRBV6-1 and J usage is TRBJ1-1, with 11 bases aligning to TRBD1. CDR3 length: 15 amino acids. V was pared by 3 bases and J by 1 base, with 1 base of the junction left unmatched. The germline V gene encodes CDR1 MNHNS and CDR2 SASEGT. CDR3 in amino acids: CASSDGTGGNTEAFF. The CDR3 DNA reads TGTGCCAGCAGTGACGGGACAGGGGGGAACACTGAAGCTTTCTTT.

CDR3 nucleotides: TGTGCCACCAGCGGGGCCGGACAGGTAAGCACAGATACGCAGTATTTT. Translated: CATSGAGQVSTDTQYF. This chain connects TRBV15 to TRBJ2-3; 7 bases match TRBD1. The V gene's germline CDR1 is LNHNV and CDR2 YYDKDF (reference sequence). The CDR3 covers 16 residues. After removal of 5 bases from V and 0 bases from J, the junction contained 8 bases not matched to a gene.

The chain recombines TRBV11-2 with TRBJ2-7; a possible D gene is TRBD1 (6 bases). The V and J ends lost 1 base and 3 bases respectively, with 10 bases between them. Looked up from germline, CDR1 is SGHAT and CDR2 is FQNNGV. The length of the CDR3 is 14 residues. The CDR3 region is CASSLVQGNYEQYF. CDR3 coding DNA: TGTGCCAGCAGCTTAGTCCAGGGGAACTACGAGCAGTACTTC.

The CDR3 loop reads CASSDSSGRLTQYF. In DNA form, the CDR3 reads TGTGCCAGCAGCGATTCTAGCGGAAGGCTAACGCAGTATTTT. J is TRBJ2-3 and V is TRBV9, with 7 nucleotides matching TRBD2. CDR1 SGDLS and CDR2 YYNGEE come from the germline V gene. J was trimmed by 9 bases and V by 3 bases; bases with no gene match: 10. The CDR3 runs 14 residues.

The chain recombines TRBV28 with TRBJ1-1; D might be TRBD1 (5 bases). The length of the CDR3 is 14 residues. The germline CDR1 and CDR2 sequences are MDHEN and SYDVKM. Trimming removed 5 bases at V and 1 base at J, with 11 bases between. CDR3 region: CASSPWDPNTEAFF. CDR3 coding DNA: TGTGCCAGCAGTCCATGGGACCCGAACACTGAAGCTTTCTTT.

J is TRBJ2-1 and V is TRBV6-4, with D maybe TRBD1 (5 bases). V lost 8 bases to trimming and J lost 4 bases, with 24 bases between them. Germline V gene data show CDR1 as MRHNA and CDR2 as SNTAGT. CDR3 length equals 17 residues. CDR3 sequence (DNA): TGTGCCAGCCCCCTCACCCCGGCCAGGGAAGGGTACAATGAGCAGTTCTTC. It codes for CASPLTPAREGYNEQFF.

This clone was observed a single time. The rearrangement uses TRBV10-3 and TRBJ2-7; D gene uncertain. CDR3 length: 15 residues. The germline V gene has CDR1 ENHRY and CDR2 SYGVKD. V gave up 5 bases and J gave up 0 bases, with 14 bases separating them. CDR3 coding DNA: TGTGCCATCAGTACGACCAGCGCGCACTCCTACGAGCAGTACTTC. This gives the protein CAISTTSAHSYEQYF.

The rearrangement links TRBV10-1 to TRBJ2-7, with 7 bases lining up with TRBD1. The CDR3 runs 15 residues. The trim removed 6 bases at V and 3 bases at J, leaving 11 bases unmatched. From germline, CDR1 is WNHNN and CDR2 SYGVQD (reference sequence). The CDR3 bases are TGCGCCAGCAGGATGGAGAGGGGGCGAATCTACGAGCAGTACTTC. Its protein is CASRMERGRIYEQYF.

This clone was detected a few times. The chain uses TRBV14 and TRBJ1-1; weak D call: TRBD1 (5 bases). The germline V and J ends were trimmed by 7 bases and 5 bases, with 14 bases remaining between them. Germline V CDR1 and CDR2: SGHDN, FVKESK. This CDR3 is built from 13 residues. DNA of the CDR3: TGTGCCAGCACGGGGACGGTCGGGACTGAAGCTTTCTTT. It codes for CASTGTVGTEAFF.

The rearrangement uses TRBV18 and TRBJ2-7; 8 bases line up with TRBD2. V was pared by 2 bases and J by 4 bases, with 4 bases of the junction left unmatched. Looked up from germline, CDR1 is KGHSH and CDR2 is LQKENI. CDR3 length equals 14 residues. The CDR3 here is CASSPAGGNYEQYF. The CDR3 nucleotides are TGTGCCAGCTCACCAGCGGGGGGAAATTACGAGCAGTACTTC.

The chain couples TRBV7-3 to TRBJ2-3; no clear D gene. The ends were cut back, 2 bases at V and 0 bases at J, with 9 bases in the middle. This CDR3 has 15 residues. Germline V lookup: CDR1 SGHTA, CDR2 FQGTGA. CDR3 coding DNA: TGTGCCAGCAGCTTACTCGGTTCTAGCACAGATACGCAGTATTTT. Its protein is CASSLLGSSTDTQYF. Drawing the rest from reference TRBV7-3 and TRBJ2-3, the complete variable domain is GAGVSQTPSNKVTEKGKYVELRCDPISGHTALYWYRQSLGQGPEFLIYFQGTGAADDSGLPNDRFFAVRPEGSVSTLKIQRTERGDSAVYLCASSLLGSSTDTQYFGPGTRLTVL.

This clone occurred once. The J gene is TRBJ2-5, the V gene TRBV19, with 7 bases aligning to TRBD1. The CDR3 is 16 amino acids. Trimming took 0 bases from V and 2 from J; bases not matched to a gene: 6. CDR1 LNHDA and CDR2 SQIVND come from the germline V gene (reference sequence). This chain's CDR3 is CASSIEGRGWQETQYF. The CDR3 region has the DNA TGTGCCAGTAGTATAGAAGGCAGGGGGTGGCAAGAGACCCAGTACTTC.